This T cell receptor beta chain came from a study of cytomegalovirus exposure and HLA in healthy donors. After removal of 4 bases from V and 6 bases from J, the junction contained 2 bases not matched to a gene. This CDR3 spans 13 amino acids. The germline V gene encodes CDR1 SGHRS and CDR2 YFSETQ. The PCR had 60 Vbeta and 13 Jbeta primers. The table came from immunoSEQ multiplex PCR; TCRdb's copy has only in-frame clones and leaves some out. There are under 45,000 clones in the sample, with 4% held by the top ten. To note about this clone: Its antigen is currently unknown.

Study findings and constraints: The only immune exposure information that was available was CMV serostatus. In a later analysis, a genetic analysis reported fewer productive-TCR N-insertions in an Asian-associated ancestry cluster than the cohort average.

The sequence was obtained from a male donor in good health and CMV-seronegative. The V call is TRBV5-1, the J call TRBJ2-7, with 12 bases matching TRBD2. What was sequenced was PBMCs. CDR3 DNA: TGCGCCAGCAGCACACTAGCGGGGGGCGAGCAGTACTTC. This encodes CASSTLAGGEQYF.